These 31 T cell receptor beta chains originate from one sample sequenced in a study of blood T cell repertoires in COVID-19. Method: immunoSEQ multiplex PCR; TCRdb's copy keeps in-frame clones and lacks some. This sample carries roughly 340,000 clones, roughly 90% of them seen once, and the ten largest clones take approximately 3%. Source material: peripheral blood. The receptor set was obtained from a woman in her twenties or thirties with COVID-19, enrolled during active disease.

V is TRBV4-1 and J is TRBJ2-1, with 7 nucleotides matching TRBD1. This CDR3 region has 13 residues. V trimming: 6 bases; J trimming: 9 bases; junction bases outside the gene matches: 8. Germline CDR1 MGHRA, CDR2 YSYEKL. CDR3 amino acids: CASRYTGVGEQFF. CDR3 sequence (DNA): TGCGCCAGCAGATATACAGGGGTGGGTGAGCAGTTCTTC.

J is TRBJ2-2 and V is TRBV4-3; 15 bases match TRBD2. Germline CDR1 is LGHNA and CDR2 is YSLEER. The CDR3 is 17 amino acids. The V gene end was trimmed by 4 bases and the J gene end by 4 bases; junction bases not matched to a gene: 4. DNA for the CDR3: TGCGCCAGCAGCCCCGGGACTAGCGGGAGGATCACCGGGGAGCTGTTTTTT. Translation: CASSPGTSGRITGELFF.

This chain links TRBV11-2 with TRBJ1-1, with D perhaps matching TRBD1 (5 bases). CDR1 SGHAT and CDR2 FQNNGV come from the germline V gene. This CDR3 is 15 amino acids long. Trimming stripped 3 bases from V and 1 base from J, with 12 bases between. This chain's CDR3 is CASSFGGGANTEAFF. The CDR3 DNA reads TGTGCCAGCAGCTTTGGGGGGGGTGCGAACACTGAAGCTTTCTTT. Using reference TRBV11-2 and TRBJ1-1 for the parts outside the CDR3, the full variable domain is EAGVAQSPRYKIIEKRQSVAFWCNPISGHATLYWYQQILGQGPKLLIQFQNNGVVDDSQLPKDRFSAERLKGVDSTLKIQPAKLEDSAVYLCASSFGGGANTEAFFGQGTRLTVV.

The chain carries TRBV30 and TRBJ2-1, with 7 bases fitting TRBD1. The CDR3 has 14 amino acids. Germline lookup yields CDR1 GTSNPN and CDR2 SVGIG (reference sequence). Trimming took 5 bases from V and 2 from J; bases not matched to a gene: 6. The CDR3 spells CAWAAGTAYNEQFF. CDR3 in DNA: TGTGCCTGGGCCGCCGGGACAGCCTACAATGAGCAGTTCTTC. The complete variable domain, with remaining parts taken from reference TRBV30 and TRBJ2-1, reads SQTIHQWPATLVQPVGSPLSLECTVEGTSNPNLYWYRQAAGRGLQLLFYSVGIGQISSEVPQNLSASRPQDRQFILSSKKLLLSDSGFYLCAWAAGTAYNEQFFGPGTRLTVL.

This sequence joins TRBV21-1 and TRBJ1-1; the DNA was not compared with TRBD1, the D call given in the table. TRBV21-1 is shown as a pseudogene. The CDR3 extends over 16 amino acids. The CDR3 coding sequence is TGTGCCAGCAGCAAAGTGGTGAGACAGACGAACACTGAAGCTTTCTTT. Protein product: CASSKVVRQTNTEAFF.

This clone was recorded a few times. The chain carries TRBV7-9 and TRBJ2-1; 8 bases align to TRBD2. Germline CDR1 is SEHNR and CDR2 is FQNEAQ (reference sequence). The CDR3 covers 15 residues. V trimming: 6 bases; J trimming: 0 bases; junction bases outside the gene matches: 4. CDR3 DNA: TGTGCCAGCAGTTCCGGGACTAGCTCCTACAATGAGCAGTTCTTC. Amino acids: CASSSGTSSYNEQFF.

The chain carries TRBV6-5 and TRBJ2-1; 8 bases match TRBD2. CDR3 size: 15 residues. The germline V gene has CDR1 MNHEY and CDR2 SVGAGI. Germline trimming cut 3 bases from V and 4 bases from J; bases unmatched to any gene: 5. The CDR3 DNA reads as TGTGCCAGCAGTTATCGTCCTAGCGGGTACAATGAGCAGTTCTTC. Translated: CASSYRPSGYNEQFF.

The rearrangement joins TRBV7-9 to TRBJ2-3; a weak D match, TRBD2 (7 bases). Germline CDR1 SEHNR, CDR2 FQNEAQ (reference sequence). The CDR3 sequence is 15 residues long. With 4 bases removed from V and 13 bases from J, the gap between germline ends came to 24 bases. CDR3 residues: CASSSGSAGAQAEYF. The DNA of the CDR3 is TGTGCCAGCAGCTCAGGTTCTGCGGGGGCCCAAGCTGAGTATTTT.

This clone was detected once. This chain uses TRBV7-5 with TRBJ2-1; the D call TRBD2 from the table was never checked on the DNA. TRBV7-5 is marked as a pseudogene. The CDR3 totals 15 residues. CDR3 residues: CARSPAGSSYNEQFF. The CDR3 bases are TGTGCCAGAAGCCCAGCGGGAAGCTCCTACAATGAGCAGTTCTTC.

The chain carries TRBV5-1 and TRBJ2-7; 7 nucleotides agree with TRBD1. Germline V gene data show CDR1 as SGHRS and CDR2 as YFSETQ. This CDR3 region has 14 residues. Trimming removed 4 bases from V and 1 base from J; junction bases left unmatched: 5. The CDR3 here is CASSLTTGSYEQYF. DNA for the CDR3: TGCGCCAGCAGCCTAACGACAGGGTCCTACGAGCAGTACTTC.

V usage is TRBV4-1 and J usage is TRBJ2-3, with a tentative D call TRBD1 (5 bases). The germline CDR1 and CDR2 sequences are MGHRA and YSYEKL. The CDR3 is 15 amino acids. V was clipped by 8 bases and J by 9 bases, with 24 bases between them. The chain's CDR3 is CASDSRGNTEETQYF. CDR3 nucleotides: TGCGCCAGCGACAGTCGTGGTAATACGGAAGAGACGCAGTATTTT.

This chain connects TRBV6-1 to TRBJ2-1; 7 bases match TRBD2. The germline V gene has CDR1 MNHNS and CDR2 SASEGT. V lost 2 bases to trimming and J lost 5 bases; unmatched junction nucleotides: 6. This CDR3 is built from 15 residues. As DNA, the CDR3 is TGTGCCAGCAGTGAAAAGGCGGGAGCAGACAATGAGCAGTTCTTC. Translating it yields CASSEKAGADNEQFF.

The chain employs TRBV6-2 or TRBV6-3 and TRBJ2-7; TRBD1 might be the D (6 bases). V lost 0 bases and J lost 2, with 14 bases in between. CDR1 and CDR2 (germline): MNHEY, SVGEGT. The CDR3 sequence is 16 residues long. CDR3: CASSYSGGPDPYEQYV. The CDR3 coding sequence is TGTGCCAGCAGTTACTCAGGGGGACCGGACCCCTACGAGCAGTACGTC.

The CDR3 nucleotides are TGTGCCAGCAGTTATGTCGGACAGGTAAGAACAGGGAATCAGCCCCAGCATTTT. It is translated as CASSYVGQVRTGNQPQHF. The chain uses TRBV6-2 or TRBV6-3 and TRBJ1-5, with 7 bases identical to TRBD1. The germline gives CDR1 MNHEY, CDR2 SVGEGT. The CDR3 contains 18 residues. Trimming took 3 bases from V and 4 from J; bases not matched to a gene: 15.

The V and J genes are TRBV18 and TRBJ1-2; 7 bases fit TRBD1. Germline V gene data show CDR1 as KGHSH and CDR2 as LQKENI. CDR3 size: 17 residues. V was pared by 6 bases and J by 4 bases, with 17 bases of the junction left unmatched. The DNA for the CDR3 is TGTGCCAGCTCGCCCGACCAAGGGGGCTCGGGAAGCTATGGCTACACCTTC. Protein: CASSPDQGGSGSYGYTF.

The chain links TRBV3-1 (or the pseudogene TRBV3-2) to TRBJ1-5; D is unclear. In germline, CDR1 is LGHDT, CDR2 YNNKEL (reference sequence). The CDR3 is made up of 14 amino acids. The germline V and J ends were trimmed by 1 base and 7 bases, with 11 bases remaining between them. The chain's CDR3 is CASSQVPVSQPQHF. CDR3 nucleotide sequence: TGTGCCAGCAGCCAAGTTCCGGTATCGCAGCCCCAGCATTTT.

The genes are TRBV24-1 and TRBJ2-1; D may be TRBD1 (6 bases). The CDR3 length is 14 residues. Trimming stripped 6 bases from V and 9 bases from J, with 17 bases between. Per germline, CDR1 KGHDR and CDR2 SFDVKD. The CDR3: CATSQMGARSEQFF. Here the CDR3 DNA reads TGTGCCACCAGTCAAATGGGGGCGAGAAGTGAGCAGTTCTTC.

The V and J genes are TRBV10-1 and TRBJ2-2, with D maybe TRBD2 (5 bases). V lost 10 bases, J lost 4 bases, and 19 bases lay in between. Germline CDR1 and CDR2: WNHNN and SYGVQD (reference sequence). The CDR3 contains 15 residues. The CDR3 loop is CATRNSGEPTGELFF. CDR3 nucleotides: TGCGCCACCAGGAATTCCGGGGAGCCCACCGGGGAGCTGTTTTTT.

The chain uses TRBV5-4 and TRBJ1-2; 7 nucleotides align to TRBD1. Germline V gives CDR1 SGHNT, CDR2 YYREEE (reference sequence). The CDR3 runs 14 residues. Losses at the gene ends were 4 bases for V and 2 bases for J; bases not matched to a gene: 5. CDR3 sequence (DNA): TGTGCCAGCAGCGGACAGGTTAACAACTATGGCTACACCTTC. It translates to CASSGQVNNYGYTF.

V is TRBV7-2 and J is TRBJ2-3; maybe TRBD2 (6 bases). The CDR3 loop spans 14 amino acids. Germline values: CDR1 SGHTA, CDR2 FQGNSA. The germline V and J ends were trimmed by 5 bases and 6 bases, with 15 bases remaining between them. The CDR3 spells CASSVRLVPDTQYF. CDR3 coding DNA: TGTGCCAGCAGCGTGCGACTAGTTCCCGATACGCAGTATTTT.

A few counts support this clone. The rearrangement uses TRBV2 and TRBJ1-3; 7 nucleotides align to TRBD1. The V segment lost 5 bases and the J segment 4 bases; nucleotides outside the gene matches: 2. The CDR3 is 13 amino acids. Germline V gene sequence: CDR1 SNHLY, CDR2 FYNNEI. CDR3 in amino acids: CASSWDSGNTIYF. CDR3 in DNA: TGTGCCAGCAGTTGGGACAGCGGAAACACCATATATTTT.

This chain joins TRBV5-8 and TRBJ2-1; 7 positions match TRBD1. Germline CDR1 reads SGHTS; CDR2 reads YDEGEE. Unmatched junction bases numbered 10, after V lost 0 bases and J lost 7 bases. The CDR3 is 16 amino acids. CDR3 sequence (DNA): TGTGCCAGCAGCTTGGCGGTGACAGGGTACAGGAATGAGCAGTTCTTC. This codes for CASSLAVTGYRNEQFF.

The CDR3 coding sequence is TGTGCCAGCAGCGGAGTGGGGGGGCCTGGCACAGATACGCAGTATTTT. It translates to CASSGVGGPGTDTQYF. The chain recombines TRBV5-4 with TRBJ2-3, with a weak D call TRBD2 (7 bases). There are 16 residues in the CDR3. V lost 4 bases and J lost 1, with 16 bases in between. Germline values: CDR1 SGHNT, CDR2 YYREEE (reference sequence).

The genes are TRBV3-1 (or the pseudogene TRBV3-2) and TRBJ2-1; no clear D. The CDR3 consists of 13 residues. The V and J ends lost 4 bases and 10 bases respectively, with 14 bases between them. Germline values: CDR1 LGHDT, CDR2 YNNKEL (reference sequence). CDR3 residues: CASSRPTSHEQFF. The DNA of the CDR3 is TGTGCCAGCAGCCGCCCGACTTCCCACGAGCAGTTCTTC.

This chain joins TRBV6-2 or TRBV6-3 and TRBJ2-7; D uncertain. Trimming pared 2 bases from V and 0 bases from J, leaving 11 bases between. The CDR3 is made up of 15 amino acids. The germline V gene has CDR1 MNHEY and CDR2 SVGEGT. Here the CDR3 reads CASSYGDTDSYEQYF. The CDR3 nucleotides read TGTGCCAGCAGTTACGGTGACACCGACTCCTACGAGCAGTACTTC.

The V call is TRBV6-2 or TRBV6-3, the J call TRBJ1-5, with D tentatively TRBD1 (6 bases). This CDR3 is 15 amino acids long. V dropped 5 bases and J dropped 5 bases, with 16 bases sitting between them. Germline CDR1 reads MNHEY; CDR2 reads SVGEGT. The CDR3 reads CASSLLRGSHQPQHF. CDR3 in DNA: TGTGCCAGCAGTCTCCTGAGGGGGAGTCATCAGCCCCAGCATTTT.

The V call is TRBV3-1 (or the pseudogene TRBV3-2), the J call TRBJ2-3; 7 nucleotides line up with TRBD2. The trim removed 3 bases at V and 2 bases at J, leaving 8 bases unmatched. Per the germline V gene, CDR1 is LGHDT and CDR2 is YNNKEL (reference sequence). The CDR3 runs 16 residues. The CDR3: CASSQEISGPTDTQYF. The CDR3 region has the DNA TGTGCCAGCAGCCAGGAAATTAGCGGGCCCACAGATACGCAGTATTTT.

This clone was counted once. This chain joins TRBV9 and TRBJ1-6; a weak D match, TRBD1 (5 bases). V was clipped by 8 bases and J by 7 bases, with 22 bases between them. There are 16 residues in the CDR3. Germline assignment: CDR1 SGDLS and CDR2 YYNGEE. The CDR3 spells CARPSGRGFINSPLHF. The CDR3, as DNA: TGTGCCAGACCCTCTGGGAGGGGATTTATAAATTCACCCCTCCACTTT.

V gene TRBV3-1 (or the pseudogene TRBV3-2) combines with J gene TRBJ2-5; D gene ambiguous. The CDR3 spans 15 residues. V lost 6 bases and J 1 base, leaving 15 bases between the germline ends. Germline-derived CDR1 and CDR2 are LGHDT and YNNKEL (reference sequence). CDR3 in DNA: TGTGCCAGCAGTCTCTCCTCAGCGACCCAAGAGACCCAGTACTTC. Translating gives CASSLSSATQETQYF.

This chain uses TRBV12-3 or TRBV12-4 with TRBJ1-1; unclear D gene. The germline V and J ends were trimmed by 3 bases and 4 bases, with 6 bases remaining between them. The CDR3 loop spans 12 amino acids. The CDR3 region has the DNA TGTGCCAGCAGTTTGATAGTCACTGAAGCTTTCTTT. Protein: CASSLIVTEAFF.

CDR3 sequence reads: CASSPPPKTSGAQETQYF. For the CDR3, the DNA is TGTGCCAGCAGCCCTCCACCCAAGACTAGCGGGGCGCAAGAGACCCAGTACTTC. The V call is TRBV7-2, the J call TRBJ2-5; 11 positions agree with TRBD2. This CDR3 has 18 residues. V was pared by 5 bases and J by 2 bases, with 13 bases of the junction left unmatched. Germline CDR1 is SGHTA and CDR2 is FQGNSA.